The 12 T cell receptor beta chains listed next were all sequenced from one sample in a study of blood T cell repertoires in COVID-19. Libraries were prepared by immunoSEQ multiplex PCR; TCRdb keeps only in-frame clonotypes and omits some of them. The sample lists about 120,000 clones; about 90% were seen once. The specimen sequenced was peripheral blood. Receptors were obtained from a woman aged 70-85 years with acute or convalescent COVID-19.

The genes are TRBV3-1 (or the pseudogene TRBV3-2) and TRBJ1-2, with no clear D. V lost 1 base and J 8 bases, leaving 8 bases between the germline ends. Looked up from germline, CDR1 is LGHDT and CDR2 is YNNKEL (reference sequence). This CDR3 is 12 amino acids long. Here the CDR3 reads CASSQGMRGYTF. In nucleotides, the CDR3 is TGTGCCAGCAGCCAAGGGATGAGGGGCTACACCTTC.

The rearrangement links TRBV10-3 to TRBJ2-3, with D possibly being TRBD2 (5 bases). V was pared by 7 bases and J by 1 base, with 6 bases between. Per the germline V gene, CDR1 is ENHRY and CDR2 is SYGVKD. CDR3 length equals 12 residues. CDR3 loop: CAIKAGTDTQYF. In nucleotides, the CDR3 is TGTGCCATCAAAGCGGGCACAGATACGCAGTATTTT.

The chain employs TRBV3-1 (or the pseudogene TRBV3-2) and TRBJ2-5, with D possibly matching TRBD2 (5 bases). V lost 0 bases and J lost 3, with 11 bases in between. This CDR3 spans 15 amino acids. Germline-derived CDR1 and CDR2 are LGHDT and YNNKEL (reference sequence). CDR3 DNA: TGTGCCAGCAGCCAAGATACCGGACTTGAAGAGACCCAGTACTTC. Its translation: CASSQDTGLEETQYF.

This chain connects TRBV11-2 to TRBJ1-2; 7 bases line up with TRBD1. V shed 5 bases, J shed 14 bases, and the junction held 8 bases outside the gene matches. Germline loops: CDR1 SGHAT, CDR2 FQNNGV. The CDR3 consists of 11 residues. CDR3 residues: CASSQGQRGTF. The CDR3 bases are TGTGCCAGCAGCCAGGGACAGAGAGGAACCTTC.

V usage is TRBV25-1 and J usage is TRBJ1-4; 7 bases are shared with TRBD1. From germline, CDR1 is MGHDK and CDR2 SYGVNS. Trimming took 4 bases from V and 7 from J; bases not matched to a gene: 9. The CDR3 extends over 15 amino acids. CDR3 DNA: TGTGCCAGCAGTGGTCGAGGAGGGGGCCTTGAAAAACTGTTTTTT. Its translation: CASSGRGGGLEKLFF.

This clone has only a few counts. DNA for the CDR3: TGTGCCAGCAGCGTTTCTCAACCGGGACAGGGAGATTTGGGCTACACCTTC. Its protein is CASSVSQPGQGDLGYTF. This chain connects TRBV9 to TRBJ1-2; 9 bases agree with TRBD1. The V and J ends lost 2 bases and 8 bases, in that order; junction bases with no gene match: 16. The CDR3 loop spans 17 amino acids. The germline V gene encodes CDR1 SGDLS and CDR2 YYNGEE.

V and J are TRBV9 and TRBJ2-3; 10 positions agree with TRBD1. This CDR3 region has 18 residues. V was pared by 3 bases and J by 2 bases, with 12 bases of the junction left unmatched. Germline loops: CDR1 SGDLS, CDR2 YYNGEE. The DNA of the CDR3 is TGTGCCAGCAGCGGACCGGGGGGGACAGGGGCCACCACAGATACGCAGTATTTT. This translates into CASSGPGGTGATTDTQYF.

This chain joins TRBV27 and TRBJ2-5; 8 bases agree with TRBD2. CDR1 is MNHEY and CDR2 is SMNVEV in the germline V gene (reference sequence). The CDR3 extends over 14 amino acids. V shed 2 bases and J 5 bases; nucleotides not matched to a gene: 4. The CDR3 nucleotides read TGTGCCAGCAGTTTAACGGGGGGGTGGGAGACCCAGTACTTC. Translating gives CASSLTGGWETQYF.

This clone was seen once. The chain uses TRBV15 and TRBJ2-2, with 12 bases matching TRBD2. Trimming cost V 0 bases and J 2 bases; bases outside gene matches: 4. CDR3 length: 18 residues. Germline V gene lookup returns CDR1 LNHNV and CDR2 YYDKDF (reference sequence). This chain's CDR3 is CATSRDKTSGGNTGELFF. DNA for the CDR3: TGTGCCACCAGCAGAGATAAGACTAGCGGGGGCAACACCGGGGAGCTGTTTTTT.

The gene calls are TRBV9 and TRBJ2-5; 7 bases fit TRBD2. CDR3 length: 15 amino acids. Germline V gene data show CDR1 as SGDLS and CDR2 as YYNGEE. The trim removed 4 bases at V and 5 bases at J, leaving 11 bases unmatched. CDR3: CASSPRGGTEETQYF. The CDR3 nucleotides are TGTGCCAGCAGCCCGCGGGGAGGGACGGAGGAGACCCAGTACTTC.

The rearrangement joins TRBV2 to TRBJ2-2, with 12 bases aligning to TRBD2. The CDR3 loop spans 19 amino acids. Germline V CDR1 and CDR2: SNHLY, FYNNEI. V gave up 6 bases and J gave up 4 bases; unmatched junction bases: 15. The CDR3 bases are TGTGCCAGCAGGGCCGGGACTAGCGGGCCCCTCCGGGGCACCGGGGAGCTGTTTTTT. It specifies CASRAGTSGPLRGTGELFF.

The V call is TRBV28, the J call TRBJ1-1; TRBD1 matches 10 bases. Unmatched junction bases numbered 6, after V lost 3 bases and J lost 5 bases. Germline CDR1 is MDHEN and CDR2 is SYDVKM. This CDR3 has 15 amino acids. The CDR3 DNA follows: TGTGCCAGCAGTTTTCTGGACAGGGGGAGGACTGAAGCTTTCTTT. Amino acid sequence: CASSFLDRGRTEAFF.